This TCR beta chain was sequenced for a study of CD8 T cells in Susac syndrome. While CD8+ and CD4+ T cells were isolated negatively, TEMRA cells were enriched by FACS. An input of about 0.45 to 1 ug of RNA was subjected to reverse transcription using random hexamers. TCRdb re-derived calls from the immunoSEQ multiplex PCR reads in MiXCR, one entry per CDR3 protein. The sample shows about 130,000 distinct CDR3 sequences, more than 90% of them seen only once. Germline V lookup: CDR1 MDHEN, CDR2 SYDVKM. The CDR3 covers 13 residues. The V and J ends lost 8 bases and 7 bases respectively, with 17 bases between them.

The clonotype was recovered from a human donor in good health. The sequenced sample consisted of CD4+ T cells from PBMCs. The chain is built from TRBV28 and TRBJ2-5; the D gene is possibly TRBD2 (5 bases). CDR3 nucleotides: TGTGCCAGCGAACTCTCCGGGGTTAGGACCCAGTACTTC. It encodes CASELSGVRTQYF.